This T cell receptor beta chain was recorded in a study of shared clonotypes between healthy human individuals. In the authors' methods: There were no quality scores in the junction-only immunoSEQ sequences, so filtering differed. Clones were read by immunoSEQ multiplex PCR, and TCRdb kept only the in-frame ones, dropping some. D and trimming were read from the DNA, whereas the V and J calls and clone size are those reported in that table. The sample consists of around 500,000 clones, approximately 82% of them appearing once. A word on this clone: Its antigen is still unknown.

Study-wide results and limits: Blood was the only sampled material, and tissue repertoires likely differ.

Those who donated, Caucasian adults without exception, all lived in Nashville, Tennessee. This TCR was sampled from a woman between 35 and 50 years old in good health. Some clones in this sample may be carry-over from other donors' samples. The source material was PBMCs.

For the CDR3, the DNA is TGCGCCAGCAGCTCCTCGACAGGGTTGGACATTCAGTACTTC. Translating it yields CASSSSTGLDIQYF. The chain carries TRBV5-1 and TRBJ2-4, with TRBD1 identical over 7 bases. The CDR3 sequence is 14 residues long. V was clipped by 3 bases and J by 8 bases; unmatched bases: 8. In germline, CDR1 is SGHRS, CDR2 YFSETQ.